The TCR beta chain described here comes from a study of shared clonotypes between healthy human individuals. Libraries were prepared by immunoSEQ multiplex PCR; TCRdb keeps only in-frame clonotypes and omits some of them. Of 400,000 to 600,000 clones listed, more than 75% are singletons. V was pared by 5 bases and J by 2 bases, with 7 bases between. Germline V lookup: CDR1 SGHAT, CDR2 FQNNGV. The CDR3 length is 13 residues. What was sequenced was PBMCs. The chain carries TRBV11-2 and TRBJ2-1; no firm D call. This receptor was identified in a woman aged 40 to 55 in good health. Some clones in this sample may be carry-over from other donors' samples. Here the CDR3 reads CASSPPPYNEQFF. The CDR3 DNA reads TGTGCCAGCAGCCCACCCCCCTACAATGAGCAGTTCTTC.